Listed below are T cell receptor beta chains from one sample, sequenced in a study of neoadjuvant nivolumab and ipilimumab in lung cancer. The method was immunoSEQ multiplex PCR; TCRdb's version includes in-frame clones alone and lacks a portion of them. Of about 38,000 clones listed, 89% are singletons. This specimen was peripheral blood, taken before neoadjuvant nivolumab, alone or with ipilimumab. These receptors all come from an adult with non-small cell lung cancer. The CDR3 runs from the conserved cysteine through the conserved F or W. A D gene is named only where the DNA matches it firmly. The listing skips clone size in some rows; elsewhere it reads once, few, many or a size class.

v_gene: TRBV6-6; j_gene: TRBJ2-7; d_gene: TRBD2; abundance: few; CDR3nt: TGTGCCAGCAGTTACTCGGGGCTAGCGGACCCCTACGAGCAGTACTTC; CDR3aa: CASSYSGLADPYEQYF
v_gene: TRBV13; j_gene: TRBJ2-7; d_gene: -; abundance: -; CDR3nt: TGTGCCAGCATTCGGCGTCGCCACGGCTCAACTTACGAGCAGTACTTC; CDR3aa: CASIRRRHGSTYEQYF
v_gene: TRBV30; j_gene: TRBJ2-1; d_gene: -; abundance: -; CDR3nt: TGTGCCTGGAGTGTATGGAGCGGGCCCTACAATGAGCAGTTCTTC; CDR3aa: CAWSVWSGPYNEQFF
v_gene: TRBV6-1; j_gene: TRBJ2-7; d_gene: TRBD2; abundance: -; CDR3nt: TGTGCCAGCAGTGAAAGCCTCATAGCGGGAGGGCCCTACGAGCAGTACTTC; CDR3aa: CASSESLIAGGPYEQYF
v_gene: TRBV4-1; j_gene: TRBJ2-2; d_gene: -; abundance: -; CDR3nt: TGCGCCAGCAGCCAAAACCCGGGGCGAGGGGCCGGGGAGCTGTTTTTT; CDR3aa: CASSQNPGRGAGELFF
v_gene: TRBV18; j_gene: TRBJ1-2; d_gene: TRBD1; abundance: -; CDR3nt: TGTGCCAGAGCTACAGGGGACTCTAACTATGGCTACACCTTC; CDR3aa: CARATGDSNYGYTF
v_gene: TRBV18; j_gene: TRBJ2-2; d_gene: TRBD2; abundance: once; CDR3nt: TGTGCCAGCTCCCAAGGACTAGCGGGAGCGGCCGGGGAGCTGTTTTTT; CDR3aa: CASSQGLAGAAGELFF
v_gene: TRBV11-2; j_gene: TRBJ2-5; d_gene: TRBD1; abundance: few; CDR3nt: TGTGCCAGCAGCTTAGCAGGGGGCCATTGGGAGACCCAGTACTTC; CDR3aa: CASSLAGGHWETQYF
v_gene: TRBV28; j_gene: TRBJ1-2; d_gene: -; abundance: -; CDR3nt: TGTGCCAGCAGTTTATCCCAAGTGGCAGGGAAAGGCTACACCTTC; CDR3aa: CASSLSQVAGKGYTF
v_gene: TRBV7-3; j_gene: TRBJ2-2; d_gene: -; abundance: -; CDR3nt: TGTGCCAGCAGCTGGTACACCGGGGAGCTGTTTTTT; CDR3aa: CASSWYTGELFF
v_gene: TRBV7-2; j_gene: TRBJ2-7; d_gene: -; abundance: -; CDR3nt: TGTGCCAGCAGCTCCGACACCTACGAGCAGTACTTC; CDR3aa: CASSSDTYEQYF
v_gene: TRBV30; j_gene: TRBJ2-3; d_gene: TRBD1; abundance: -; CDR3nt: TGTGCCTGGAGACCAAGCGACAGGGGCACAGATACGCAGTATTTT; CDR3aa: CAWRPSDRGTDTQYF
v_gene: TRBV19; j_gene: TRBJ2-5; d_gene: -; abundance: -; CDR3nt: TGTGCCAGTAGTCATCGACTAGACAAAAGTGAGACCCAGTACTTC; CDR3aa: CASSHRLDKSETQYF
v_gene: TRBV7-9; j_gene: TRBJ1-5; d_gene: -; abundance: -; CDR3nt: TGTGCCAGCAGCTTAGCGGGCTCCAATCAGCCCCAGCATTTT; CDR3aa: CASSLAGSNQPQHF
v_gene: TRBV2; j_gene: TRBJ2-1; d_gene: TRBD2; abundance: -; CDR3nt: TGTGCCAGCTACATAAAATCTAGCGGGATAGGCAATGAGCAGTTCTTC; CDR3aa: CASYIKSSGIGNEQFF
v_gene: TRBV30; j_gene: TRBJ2-2; d_gene: -; abundance: once; CDR3nt: TGTGCCTGGGGCTCCGCCCGTTTGTCGAAGGGACACGGGGAGCTGTTTTTT; CDR3aa: CAWGSARLSKGHGELFF
v_gene: TRBV6-1; j_gene: TRBJ1-3; d_gene: -; abundance: -; CDR3nt: TGTGCCAGCAGTGAAGTAGTGGGGCTCGCGAGAAACACCATATATTTT; CDR3aa: CASSEVVGLARNTIYF
v_gene: TRBV9; j_gene: TRBJ2-7; d_gene: TRBD1; abundance: -; CDR3nt: TGTGCCAGCAGCGTAGGGACAGGGAACCACTACGAGCAGTACTTC; CDR3aa: CASSVGTGNHYEQYF
v_gene: TRBV5-4; j_gene: TRBJ2-7; d_gene: TRBD2; abundance: -; CDR3nt: TGTGCCAGCAGCCCGGGACTAGCGCAGTTCGAGCAGTACTTC; CDR3aa: CASSPGLAQFEQYF
v_gene: TRBV2; j_gene: TRBJ2-5; d_gene: TRBD1; abundance: -; CDR3nt: TGTGCCAGCAGGGTTAACAGGGGGGAAGAGACCCAGTACTTC; CDR3aa: CASRVNRGEETQYF
v_gene: TRBV7-9; j_gene: TRBJ1-3; d_gene: -; abundance: -; CDR3nt: TGTGCCAGCAGCTTGCAGGGAGATTCGGGAAACACCATATATTTT; CDR3aa: CASSLQGDSGNTIYF
v_gene: TRBV7-9; j_gene: TRBJ2-2; d_gene: -; abundance: -; CDR3nt: TGTGCCAGCAGCTTAACCCTTGGGGAGCTGTTTTTT; CDR3aa: CASSLTLGELFF
v_gene: TRBV12-5; j_gene: TRBJ2-5; d_gene: -; abundance: -; CDR3nt: TGTGCTAGTGGTTTGGCTCGTGAAACGTTGGGGGCCCGGGAGACCCAGTACTTC; CDR3aa: CASGLARETLGARETQYF
v_gene: TRBV5-4; j_gene: TRBJ2-7; d_gene: -; abundance: -; CDR3nt: TGTGCCAGCAGCTGGCCTAGCTCCTACGAGCAGTACTTC; CDR3aa: CASSWPSSYEQYF
v_gene: TRBV27; j_gene: TRBJ1-2; d_gene: TRBD1; abundance: -; CDR3nt: TGTGCCAGCAGTCCGCAGTGGGACAGGGGAAACTATGGCTACACCTTC; CDR3aa: CASSPQWDRGNYGYTF
v_gene: TRBV4-3; j_gene: TRBJ1-3; d_gene: -; abundance: -; CDR3nt: TGCGCCAGCAGCCAAGATGGGGTCGGGGGGTCAGGAAACACCATATATTTT; CDR3aa: CASSQDGVGGSGNTIYF
v_gene: TRBV21-1; j_gene: TRBJ2-7; d_gene: -; abundance: -; CDR3nt: TGTGCCAGCACCTTCCTAGCGGCCGAGCAGTACTTC; CDR3aa: CASTFLAAEQYF
v_gene: TRBV18; j_gene: TRBJ2-7; d_gene: TRBD2; abundance: -; CDR3nt: TGTGCCAGCTCACTGGCTAGCGGAGCCTCCTACGAGCAGTACTTC; CDR3aa: CASSLASGASYEQYF
v_gene: TRBV5-1; j_gene: TRBJ2-7; d_gene: -; abundance: -; CDR3nt: TGCGCCAGCAGCTTGGGGGGCGCGGGCTACGAGCAGTACTTC; CDR3aa: CASSLGGAGYEQYF
v_gene: TRBV5-1; j_gene: TRBJ2-1; d_gene: -; abundance: -; CDR3nt: TGCGCCAGCAGCTTGGGGCAGCCCTCCTACAATGAGCAGTTCTTC; CDR3aa: CASSLGQPSYNEQFF
v_gene: TRBV18; j_gene: TRBJ2-3; d_gene: -; abundance: -; CDR3nt: TGTGCCAGCTCACCACCGGGAGCGTCCCGAGAGCAGTATTTT; CDR3aa: CASSPPGASREQYF
v_gene: TRBV10-3; j_gene: TRBJ1-3; d_gene: -; abundance: -; CDR3nt: TGTGCCATCACCCAGGATCGAGGAAACACCATATATTTT; CDR3aa: CAITQDRGNTIYF
v_gene: TRBV27; j_gene: TRBJ2-5; d_gene: TRBD1; abundance: -; CDR3nt: TGTGCCAGCAGTTTAGGACAGGGAGTAGAGACCCAGTACTTC; CDR3aa: CASSLGQGVETQYF
v_gene: TRBV7-2; j_gene: TRBJ2-5; d_gene: TRBD1; abundance: -; CDR3nt: TGTGCCAGCAGCCAGTCTAGGACAGGGGAGACCCAGTACTTC; CDR3aa: CASSQSRTGETQYF
v_gene: TRBV7-9; j_gene: TRBJ2-1; d_gene: -; abundance: -; CDR3nt: TGTGCCAGCAGTCAAGGACTGTGGGCAAGTGAGCAGTTCTTC; CDR3aa: CASSQGLWASEQFF
v_gene: TRBV7-8; j_gene: TRBJ2-1; d_gene: TRBD2; abundance: -; CDR3nt: TGTGCCAGCAGCCACAGTGGACTAGCGGGAGTAAATGAGCAGTTCTTC; CDR3aa: CASSHSGLAGVNEQFF
v_gene: TRBV19; j_gene: TRBJ2-5; d_gene: -; abundance: -; CDR3nt: TGTGCCAGTACTCAATCCAACGGTGGGCAAGAGACCCAGTACTTC; CDR3aa: CASTQSNGGQETQYF
v_gene: TRBV7-8; j_gene: TRBJ2-3; d_gene: -; abundance: -; CDR3nt: TGTGCCAGCAGCACAACAGGGTCCAGAGATACGCAGTATTTT; CDR3aa: CASSTTGSRDTQYF
v_gene: TRBV4-3; j_gene: TRBJ2-5; d_gene: -; abundance: -; CDR3nt: TGCGCCAGCAGCCAAGGACAACCACCGGAGACCCAGTACTTC; CDR3aa: CASSQGQPPETQYF
v_gene: TRBV9; j_gene: TRBJ2-7; d_gene: -; abundance: -; CDR3nt: TGTGCCAGCAGCGTAAAGGACTCATTACCCCCGTACGAGCAGTACTTC; CDR3aa: CASSVKDSLPPYEQYF
v_gene: TRBV29-1; j_gene: TRBJ1-5; d_gene: TRBD1; abundance: few; CDR3nt: TGCAGCGCCGGACAGGACGGTCAGCCCCAGCATTTT; CDR3aa: CSAGQDGQPQHF
v_gene: TRBV4-2; j_gene: TRBJ2-1; d_gene: -; abundance: -; CDR3nt: TGTGCCAGCAGCCAAGACAACCGGGCCGCTAATGAGCAGTTCTTC; CDR3aa: CASSQDNRAANEQFF
v_gene: TRBV28; j_gene: TRBJ1-1; d_gene: TRBD1; abundance: -; CDR3nt: TGTGCCAGCAGTTGGGGACAGGGGGCAGGCACTGAAGCTTTCTTT; CDR3aa: CASSWGQGAGTEAFF